This section outlines one T cell receptor beta chain sequence together with its context. Its cognate antigen is unknown. Clones were read by immunoSEQ multiplex PCR, and TCRdb kept only the in-frame ones, dropping some. The profile covers approximately 160,000 clones, with 90% to 95% appearing a single time and 0.7% to 0.9% taken by the ten largest. This entry comes from a study of T cell responses to AZD1222 COVID-19 vaccine. General study results and limits: Donors were mostly white British, more females; clonal diversity possibly underestimated.

The sequence was collected from an adult in good health. Sequencing used peripheral blood, obtained on day 0 of AZD1222 vaccination.

CDR3 sequence reads: CASSQWGAGGYNEQFF. The CDR3 nucleotides are TGTGCCAGCAGCCAGTGGGGAGCGGGGGGGTACAATGAGCAGTTCTTC. V usage is TRBV3-1 (or the pseudogene TRBV3-2) and J usage is TRBJ2-1; 10 bases align to TRBD2. CDR3 length: 16 residues. V lost 3 bases to trimming and J lost 4 bases; unmatched junction nucleotides: 6. Germline assignment: CDR1 LGHDT and CDR2 YNNKEL (reference sequence).